This T cell receptor (beta chain) was retrieved from a study of control samples from healthy donors and cancer patients. V was clipped by 0 bases and J by 5 bases, with 6 bases between them. In germline, CDR1 is SGHRS, CDR2 YFSETQ. The CDR3 totals 12 residues. Clones were read by immunoSEQ multiplex PCR, and TCRdb kept only the in-frame ones, dropping some. Among about 180,000 clones, more than 90% were seen once, and the ten largest hold 1.1% to 1.5%. The chain combines TRBV5-1 with TRBJ2-7; D unclear. The receptor's source is a man younger than 45 in good health. The specimen sequenced was blood. The CDR3 loop reads CASSLAADEQYF. CDR3 sequence (DNA): TGCGCCAGCAGCTTGGCGGCGGACGAGCAGTACTTC.